The rows below give T cell receptor beta chains drawn from one sample of a study of T cell responses to AZD1222 COVID-19 vaccine. Measured with immunoSEQ multiplex PCR; TCRdb has only the in-frame clones, and not every one. Among 85,000 to 120,000 clones listed, roughly 90% were seen once. Sequencing was performed on peripheral blood, taken on day 0 of AZD1222 vaccination. These receptors came from an adult in good health. The CDR3 runs from the conserved cysteine through the conserved F or W. D genes are given only for firm matches. Size values are once, few and many counts, or a class for expanded clones, and some rows have none.

V,size,D,J,CDR3,DNA
TRBV6-2/TRBV6-3,-,-,TRBJ2-1,CASSPRGEQFF,TGTGCCAGCAGCCCCAGGGGTGAGCAGTTCTTC
TRBV28,-,TRBD1,TRBJ1-1,CASSWTGRTEAFF,TGTGCCAGCAGTTGGACAGGGAGGACTGAAGCTTTCTTT
TRBV27,once,-,TRBJ2-3,CASSLLGTTDTQYF,TGTGCCAGCAGTCTCCTAGGGACCACAGATACGCAGTATTTT
TRBV5-1,-,TRBD1,TRBJ1-6,CASSLGGQIYNSPLHF,TGCGCCAGCAGCTTGGGGGGACAGATCTATAATTCACCCCTCCACTTT
TRBV7-2,-,TRBD2,TRBJ2-7,CASSLVFLGTSGSYEQYF,TGTGCCAGCAGCTTAGTGTTTTTGGGTACTAGCGGTTCCTACGAGCAGTACTTC
TRBV20-1,-,-,TRBJ2-7,CSASAYEQYF,TGCAGTGCTAGTGCCTACGAGCAGTACTTC
TRBV3-1/TRBV3-2,-,-,TRBJ1-1,CASSPLRGARRVTEAFF,TGTGCCAGCAGCCCCCTTCGGGGGGCGCGGCGGGTCACTGAAGCTTTCTTT
TRBV4-1,-,-,TRBJ1-1,CASSQGGTNGPEAFF,TGCGCCAGCAGCCAAGGAGGGACTAATGGCCCTGAAGCTTTCTTT
TRBV7-8,-,-,TRBJ1-5,CASSFRARGPQPQHF,-
TRBV5-1,-,-,TRBJ2-7,CASSQGYEQYF,TGCGCCAGCAGCCAAGGGTACGAGCAGTACTTC
TRBV5-1,-,-,TRBJ1-6,CASSPEGGYNSPLHF,TGCGCCAGCAGCCCAGAGGGGGGGTATAATTCACCCCTCCACTTT
TRBV28,-,-,TRBJ1-1,CASSLSDWGGTEAFF,TGTGCCAGCAGTTTATCAGACTGGGGAGGAACTGAAGCTTTCTTT
TRBV5-1,-,-,TRBJ2-3,CASSLFIDSSTDTQYF,TGCGCCAGCAGCTTGTTTATTGACAGCAGCACAGATACGCAGTATTTT
TRBV7-9,-,-,TRBJ2-2,CASSPTPTGELFF,TGTGCCAGCAGCCCCACACCGACCGGGGAGCTGTTTTTT
TRBV7-2,-,-,TRBJ1-5,CASSLVGVGNQPQHF,TGTGCCAGCAGCTTAGTGGGGGTTGGCAATCAGCCCCAGCATTTT
TRBV11-2,-,-,TRBJ2-5,CASSNWGQETQYF,TGTGCCAGCTCGAACTGGGGCCAAGAGACCCAGTACTTC
TRBV29-1,-,-,TRBJ2-5,CSFDRQETQYF,TGCAGTTTCGACAGACAAGAGACCCAGTACTTC
TRBV19,-,-,TRBJ1-1,CASSKIGTGNTEAFF,TGTGCCAGTAGTAAGATTGGGACGGGGAACACTGAAGCTTTCTTT
TRBV9,once,TRBD1,TRBJ2-5,CASSVDLRTGGETQYF,TGTGCCAGCAGCGTAGATTTACGGACAGGGGGAGAGACCCAGTACTTC
TRBV19,-,-,TRBJ2-1,CASSIETSSYNEQFF,TGTGCCAGTAGTATAGAAACTAGCTCCTACAATGAGCAGTTCTTC
TRBV4-1,-,-,TRBJ1-5,CASSQDPGFSNQPQHF,TGCGCCAGCAGCCAAGATCCCGGGTTTAGCAATCAGCCCCAGCATTTT
TRBV6-4,once,-,TRBJ2-1,CASSDQGYNEQFF,TGTGCCAGCAGTGACCAGGGGTACAATGAGCAGTTCTTC
TRBV7-4,-,-,TRBJ1-5,CASSQEGSQPQHF,TGTGCCAGCAGCCAAGAGGGTTCACAGCCCCAGCATTTT
TRBV10-1,-,TRBD2,TRBJ2-2,CASSDKGLAGTGELFF,TGCGCCAGCAGTGATAAGGGACTAGCGGGCACCGGGGAGCTGTTTTTT
TRBV18,-,TRBD1,TRBJ2-7,CASSRQGAYEQYF,TGTGCCAGCTCACGGCAGGGGGCCTACGAGCAGTACTTC
TRBV27,-,-,TRBJ1-1,CASSSPLSTEAFF,TGTGCCAGCAGTTCCCCCCTCAGCACTGAAGCTTTCTTT
TRBV6-5,-,-,TRBJ2-3,CASSYSQGIDTQYF,TGTGCCAGCAGTTACTCCCAGGGGATAGATACGCAGTATTTT
TRBV4-1,once,-,TRBJ2-7,CASSQWGYEQYF,TGCGCCAGCAGCCAATGGGGATACGAGCAGTACTTC
TRBV9,-,-,TRBJ2-7,CASSVTGRAEQYF,TGTGCCAGCAGCGTGACAGGGAGGGCCGAGCAGTACTTC
TRBV7-9,-,TRBD2,TRBJ2-1,CASSLGAGLANNEQFF,TGTGCCAGCAGCTTAGGAGCGGGACTAGCTAACAATGAGCAGTTCTTC
TRBV4-2,-,-,TRBJ1-2,CASSQDLTLGYTF,TGTGCCAGCAGCCAAGATCTGACTTTGGGCTACACCTTC
TRBV28,-,TRBD1,TRBJ1-2,CASSLGGQPYGYTF,TGTGCCAGCAGTTTAGGGGGACAGCCGTATGGCTACACCTTC
TRBV23-1,-,-,TRBJ2-7,CASSQRGRKKGYEQYF,TGCGCCAGCAGTCAACGTGGACGGAAAAAGGGCTACGAGCAGTACTTC
TRBV28,-,-,TRBJ1-2,CASSLARTDYGYTF,TGTGCCAGCAGTTTGGCTAGGACAGACTATGGCTACACCTTC
TRBV19,-,-,TRBJ1-1,CASSIQRGGGRLNTEAFF,TGTGCCAGTAGTATCCAACGAGGGGGGGGCCGCTTAAACACTGAAGCTTTCTTT
TRBV3-1/TRBV3-2,-,-,TRBJ1-2,CASSQDLGQYYGYTF,TGTGCCAGCAGCCAGGACTTAGGACAGTACTATGGCTACACCTTC
TRBV11-1,-,-,TRBJ2-1,CASWESGLNEQFF,TGTGCCAGCTGGGAGAGCGGGCTTAATGAGCAGTTCTTC
TRBV18,-,-,TRBJ2-7,CASAGGFSSYEQYF,TGTGCCAGCGCAGGGGGGTTTAGCTCCTACGAGCAGTACTTC
TRBV4-1,few,TRBD1,TRBJ2-6,CASSQEPGQISGANVLTF,TGCGCCAGCAGCCAAGAACCGGGACAGATATCTGGGGCCAACGTCCTGACTTTC
TRBV3-1/TRBV3-2,-,-,TRBJ2-2,CASSQDAGVGELFF,TGTGCCAGCAGCCAAGATGCCGGGGTCGGGGAGCTGTTTTTT
TRBV7-9,-,-,TRBJ2-5,CASTLIQETQYF,TGTGCCAGCACCCTAATCCAAGAGACCCAGTACTTC
TRBV11-2,-,TRBD1,TRBJ1-5,CASSWGQGAGQPQHF,TGTGCCAGCAGCTGGGGACAGGGGGCTGGCCAGCCCCAGCATTTT
TRBV5-6,-,-,TRBJ1-4,CASSYSQGWNEKLFF,TGTGCCAGCAGCTATTCTCAGGGGTGGAATGAAAAACTGTTTTTT
TRBV6-5,-,-,TRBJ1-5,CASRRNSNQPQHF,TGTGCCAGCAGGAGGAATAGCAATCAGCCCCAGCATTTT
TRBV5-1,few,-,TRBJ2-1,CASSLDLSAGEQFF,TGCGCCAGCAGCTTGGACCTTAGCGCCGGGGAGCAGTTCTTC
TRBV7-9,-,-,TRBJ2-2,CASSSMVNTGELFF,TGTGCCAGCAGCTCTATGGTTAACACCGGGGAGCTGTTTTTT
TRBV5-1,-,-,TRBJ1-2,CATRGANYGYTF,TGCGCCACCCGGGGCGCCAACTATGGCTACACCTTC
TRBV29-1,-,TRBD1,TRBJ1-1,CSVDRGQGVVTEAFF,TGCAGCGTTGACCGCGGACAGGGGGTTGTCACTGAAGCTTTCTTT
TRBV5-6,few,-,TRBJ1-2,CASTPAGWVFNYGYTF,TGTGCCAGCACCCCCGCCGGTTGGGTTTTTAACTATGGCTACACCTTC
TRBV14,-,-,TRBJ1-6,CASSQDWGYSPLHF,TGTGCCAGCAGCCAAGATTGGGGTTATTCACCCCTCCACTTT
TRBV5-5,-,TRBD2,TRBJ2-2,CASSLAHSGINTGELFF,TGTGCCAGCAGCTTGGCCCATAGCGGGATAAACACCGGGGAGCTGTTTTTT
TRBV27,-,-,TRBJ1-2,CASSPSPQEFPNYGYTF,TGTGCCAGCAGTCCCTCGCCCCAGGAATTCCCTAACTATGGCTACACCTTC
TRBV6-6,-,-,TRBJ1-1,CASSQHGGGDRINTEAFF,TGTGCCAGCAGTCAACACGGGGGGGGAGACCGAATTAACACTGAAGCTTTCTTT
TRBV6-5,-,-,TRBJ1-5,CASSTLNQPQHF,TGTGCCAGCAGTACCCTCAATCAGCCCCAGCATTTT
TRBV7-2,-,-,TRBJ2-3,CASSPGLSTSTDTQYF,TGTGCCAGCAGCCCAGGACTTTCCACTAGCACAGATACGCAGTATTTT
TRBV28,-,-,TRBJ1-6,CASRLGGSSYNSPLHF,TGTGCCAGCAGATTGGGCGGCTCCTCCTATAATTCACCCCTCCACTTT
TRBV14,-,-,TRBJ2-3,CASSQDKGLRTDTQYF,TGTGCCAGCAGCCAAGATAAAGGATTGCGAACAGATACGCAGTATTTT
TRBV9,-,-,TRBJ1-4,CASSSGLGNEKLFF,TGTGCCAGCAGCTCAGGGTTAGGGAATGAAAAACTGTTTTTT
TRBV18,-,TRBD1,TRBJ2-5,CASSRIPNRDSLQETQYF,TGTGCCAGCTCTCGAATACCAAACAGGGACAGTTTACAAGAGACCCAGTACTTC
TRBV27,-,TRBD1,TRBJ2-7,CASSSDRVRWEQYF,TGTGCCAGCAGTTCAGACAGGGTCAGATGGGAGCAGTACTTC